These 20 T cell receptor beta chains came from one sample sequenced in a study of T cell responses to AZD1222 COVID-19 vaccine. Data came from immunoSEQ multiplex PCR; TCRdb stores just in-frame clones and leaves some out. The data show about 85,000 clones, about 86% seen once. Material: peripheral blood, obtained on day 0 of AZD1222 vaccination. Source of these receptors: an adult in good health.

The chain combines TRBV10-3 with TRBJ1-1; 10 bases agree with TRBD1. CDR3 size: 15 residues. The junction had 4 bases not matched to a gene; V was cut back by 5 bases and J by 1 base. CDR1 is ENHRY, CDR2 SYGVKD, per germline. The CDR3 loop is CAISPGTGENTEAFF. The CDR3 region has the DNA TGTGCCATCAGTCCCGGGACAGGGGAGAACACTGAAGCTTTCTTT.

The chain is built from TRBV6-5 and TRBJ1-5; 8 bases line up with TRBD1. V was pared by 8 bases and J by 5 bases, with 5 bases of the junction left unmatched. The CDR3 loop spans 13 amino acids. The germline V gene has CDR1 MNHEY and CDR2 SVGAGI. The DNA of the CDR3 is TGTGCCAGCGACAGGGGAGTCGATCAGCCCCAGCATTTT. Amino acid sequence: CASDRGVDQPQHF.

The CDR3 DNA reads TGTGCCAGCGCCCCGGGGGGATGGTCACCCCTCCACTTT. This codes for CASAPGGWSPLHF. This chain links TRBV11-2 with TRBJ1-6; D perhaps matches TRBD1 (5 bases). The length of the CDR3 is 13 residues. V dropped 8 bases and J dropped 10 bases, with 15 bases sitting between them. CDR1 is SGHAT, CDR2 FQNNGV, per germline. Complete variable domain (other parts from reference TRBV11-2 and TRBJ1-6): EAGVAQSPRYKIIEKRQSVAFWCNPISGHATLYWYQQILGQGPKLLIQFQNNGVVDDSQLPKDRFSAERLKGVDSTLKIQPAKLEDSAVYLCASAPGGWSPLHFGNGTRLTVT.

V gene TRBV19 combines with J gene TRBJ1-5; possibly TRBD1 for D (5 bases). Trimming removed 10 bases from V and 6 bases from J, with 31 bases in between. The CDR3 length is 18 residues. CDR1 and CDR2 from the germline V gene are LNHDA and SQIVND (reference sequence). Here the CDR3 reads CATDPLFGGQGVSQPQHF. The CDR3 nucleotides are TGTGCCACCGACCCCCTCTTCGGTGGGCAGGGTGTAAGTCAGCCCCAGCATTTT. Filled out from reference TRBV19 and TRBJ1-5, the complete variable domain reads DGGITQSPKYLFRKEGQNVTLSCEQNLNHDAMYWYRQDPGQGLRLIYYSQIVNDFQKGDIAEGYSVSREKKESFPLTVTSAQKNPTAFYLCATDPLFGGQGVSQPQHFGDGTRLSIL.

CDR3 sequence reads: CASSATGYNQPQHF. CDR3 nucleotides: TGTGCCAGCAGCGCCACAGGGTACAATCAGCCCCAGCATTTT. The genes are TRBV7-2 and TRBJ1-5, with D perhaps matching TRBD1 (6 bases). Germline assignment: CDR1 SGHTA and CDR2 FQGNSA. CDR3 size: 14 residues. Trimming removed 5 bases at V and 3 bases at J, with 11 bases between.

This chain joins TRBV18 and TRBJ1-2, with TRBD1 matching 10 bases. CDR1 KGHSH and CDR2 LQKENI come from the germline V gene. CDR3 size: 14 residues. The ends lost 5 bases at V and 2 bases at J; junction bases unmatched: 2. In DNA, the CDR3 is TGTGCCAGCTCAACGGACAGGGGGAACTATGGCTACACCTTC. It codes for CASSTDRGNYGYTF.

This sequence joins TRBV19 and TRBJ1-3, with D uncertain. The CDR3 runs 15 residues. The germline V and J ends were trimmed by 3 bases and 0 bases, with 9 bases remaining between them. Germline CDR1 LNHDA, CDR2 SQIVND (reference sequence). DNA for the CDR3: TGTGCCAGTAGTATTTCCGTGAACTCTGGAAACACCATATATTTT. Amino acids: CASSISVNSGNTIYF.

The V gene is TRBV7-2, the J gene TRBJ2-1; possibly TRBD2 for D (5 bases). The CDR3 length is 13 residues. Trimming stripped 1 base from V and 14 bases from J, with 15 bases between. Germline loops: CDR1 SGHTA, CDR2 FQGNSA. The CDR3: CASSLVVSAGEFF. The CDR3 coding sequence is TGTGCCAGCAGCTTAGTTGTGAGTGCCGGGGAGTTCTTC.

The chain joins TRBV5-1 to TRBJ2-1; TRBD2 agrees at 7 bases. The CDR3 contains 15 residues. The V gene's germline CDR1 is SGHRS and CDR2 YFSETQ. V lost 4 bases and J lost 4; bases outside the gene matches: 8. For the CDR3, the DNA is TGCGCCAGCAGCGCGTCTAGCGGTCGGTACAATGAGCAGTTCTTC. Translation gives CASSASSGRYNEQFF.

V is TRBV5-4 and J is TRBJ2-5; 8 bases align to TRBD2. J lost 5 bases, V lost 1 base, and 4 bases had no gene match. Germline-derived CDR1 and CDR2 are SGHNT and YYREEE (reference sequence). The CDR3 consists of 14 residues. CDR3 region: CASSLTGGGETQYF. DNA for the CDR3: TGTGCCAGCAGCTTGACGGGAGGGGGGGAGACCCAGTACTTC.

The rearrangement uses TRBV7-9 and TRBJ2-7; no definite D call. V shed 2 bases and J shed 6 bases, with 8 bases lying between them. Germline CDR1 is SEHNR and CDR2 is FQNEAQ (reference sequence). The CDR3 spans 12 residues. The DNA for the CDR3 is TGTGCCAGCAGCTTATTCGGTTCCGAGCAGTACTTC. Its protein is CASSLFGSEQYF.

J is TRBJ1-1 and V is TRBV10-1; D not resolved. Germline CDR1 is WNHNN and CDR2 is SYGVQD (reference sequence). Between the trimmed V and J ends, which lost 2 bases and 4 bases, there was a span of 8 bases. The CDR3 runs to 13 residues. CDR3 sequence reads: CASSENPSTEAFF. CDR3 in DNA: TGCGCCAGCAGTGAGAATCCCTCCACTGAAGCTTTCTTT.

The DNA of the CDR3 is TGTGCCAGCAGCTTAGACTTCTACGAGCAGTACTTC. Amino acid sequence: CASSLDFYEQYF. V and J are TRBV7-2 and TRBJ2-7; no clear D. This CDR3 spans 12 amino acids. V was pared by 1 base and J by 3 bases, with 4 bases between. Looked up from germline, CDR1 is SGHTA and CDR2 is FQGNSA.

This chain links TRBV5-1 with TRBJ1-1; D is uncertain. Trimming shortened V by 4 bases and J by 6 bases, and 19 bases separated the two germline ends. CDR3 length equals 15 residues. Germline V gene data show CDR1 as SGHRS and CDR2 as YFSETQ. The CDR3 DNA reads TGCGCCAGCAGCCAGGACCCAGGCCGTAGCGCTGAAGCTTTCTTT. Its protein product is CASSQDPGRSAEAFF. Full variable domain (remainder filled in from reference TRBV5-1 and TRBJ1-1): KAGVTQTPRYLIKTRGQQVTLSCSPISGHRSVSWYQQTPGQGLQFLFEYFSETQRNKGNFPGRFSGRQFSNSRSEMNVSTLELGDSALYLCASSQDPGRSAEAFFGQGTRLTVV.

The sample holds one count of this clone. V is TRBV5-1 and J is TRBJ2-2; tentative D call: TRBD2 (5 bases). With 5 bases removed from V and 5 bases from J, the gap between germline ends came to 13 bases. The CDR3 runs 14 residues. The germline V gene encodes CDR1 SGHRS and CDR2 YFSETQ. CDR3 in amino acids: CASRGASSTGELFF. As DNA, the CDR3 is TGCGCCAGCAGGGGAGCTAGTAGTACCGGGGAGCTGTTTTTT. Full variable domain (rest looked up from reference TRBV5-1 and TRBJ2-2): KAGVTQTPRYLIKTRGQQVTLSCSPISGHRSVSWYQQTPGQGLQFLFEYFSETQRNKGNFPGRFSGRQFSNSRSEMNVSTLELGDSALYLCASRGASSTGELFFGEGSRLTVL.

This chain uses TRBV7-3 with TRBJ2-3, with TRBD2 matching 7 bases. Trimming at V came to 5 bases and at J to 3 bases, leaving 8 bases not matched to a gene. The CDR3 is made up of 15 amino acids. CDR1 and CDR2 from the germline V gene are SGHTA and FQGTGA. Here the CDR3 reads CASSPGGGNTDTQYF. The CDR3 DNA reads as TGTGCCAGCAGCCCGGGAGGCGGGAATACAGATACGCAGTATTTT.

V is TRBV7-8 and J is TRBJ2-1; 11 nucleotides line up with TRBD2. Germline CDR1 reads SGHVS; CDR2 reads FQNEAQ. V was pared by 7 bases and J by 4 bases, with 9 bases of the junction left unmatched. This CDR3 is built from 16 residues. CDR3 sequence: CASITVVAGGYNEQFF. CDR3 in DNA: TGTGCCAGCATCACCGTGGTAGCGGGGGGGTACAATGAGCAGTTCTTC.

J is TRBJ2-7 and V is TRBV20-1; no clear D. The CDR3 sequence is 11 residues long. The V end was cut by 5 bases, the J end by 6 bases, with 11 bases between. Germline V lookup: CDR1 DFQATT, CDR2 SNEGSKA (reference sequence). The CDR3 DNA reads as TGCAGTGCTCTCCCGAGTTTCGAGCAGTACTTC. Residues: CSALPSFEQYF.

The chain has TRBV19 and TRBJ2-5, with 12 bases identical to TRBD1. Trimming took 1 base from V and 5 from J; bases not matched to a gene: 8. The germline V gene has CDR1 LNHDA and CDR2 SQIVND (reference sequence). This CDR3 is 17 amino acids long. CDR3 nucleotide sequence: TGTGCCAGTAGTATAGCCGGGACAGGGGGCGCGGGGGAGACCCAGTACTTC. It is translated as CASSIAGTGGAGETQYF.

The chain recombines TRBV6-1 with TRBJ1-5, with D maybe TRBD1 (5 bases). Per germline, CDR1 MNHNS and CDR2 SASEGT. The CDR3 loop spans 15 amino acids. Trimming removed 3 bases from V and 4 bases from J, with 13 bases in between. CDR3 loop: CASSEGGGTNQPQHF. DNA for the CDR3: TGTGCCAGCAGTGAGGGAGGAGGGACTAATCAGCCCCAGCATTTT.